The clone carrying this TCR beta chain was seen just once. What it binds is unknown. The data were taken from a study of shared clonotypes between healthy human individuals. This CDR3 comprises 15 residues. V dropped 0 bases and J dropped 9; count of bases not matched to a gene: 6. Germline lookup yields CDR1 LNHNV and CDR2 YYDKDF (reference sequence). Findings and limits, study-wide: Compared with clonotypes that all four donors shared, non-shared clonotypes had lower generation probabilities. Memory subsets generally showed lower estimated richness than naive subsets. Incompleteness in sorted-subset sequencing, despite large depth, was shown by rarefaction.

Produced via immunoSEQ multiplex PCR; TCRdb's table is partial and in-frame only. Counted here are over 850,000 clones, around 78% occurring once; the ten biggest clones make up around 0.47%. The rearrangement links TRBV15 to TRBJ2-1; 9 nucleotides line up with TRBD2. Input material: memory CD4+ T cells from PBMCs. Indicated subset: CD45RA-negative fraction. The receptor comes from a man aged 18 to 30 in good health. Some clones in this sample may be carry-over from other donors' samples. CDR3 coding DNA: TGTGCCACCAGCAGAGAGGGACTAGCATTCGTTGAGCAGTTCTTC. Residues: CATSREGLAFVEQFF.